Described below is a single T cell receptor beta chain sequence and its context. These data originate in a study of blood T cell repertoires in COVID-19. The V and J ends lost 0 bases and 4 bases respectively, with 19 bases between them. The germline V gene encodes CDR1 SGHRS and CDR2 YFSETQ. CDR3 length equals 17 residues. Produced via immunoSEQ multiplex PCR; TCRdb's table is partial and in-frame only. The profile shows 250,000 to 350,000 clones, more than 80% of them singletons. The gene calls are TRBV5-1 and TRBJ1-1; D perhaps matches TRBD1 (6 bases). The specimen was peripheral blood. This TCR was sampled from a woman in her twenties or thirties with active or convalescent COVID-19. The CDR3 bases are TGCGCCAGCAGCTTGGCGGCAGGGGCTTTCGGTTTCACTGAAGCTTTCTTT. Its protein is CASSLAAGAFGFTEAFF.